The clone carrying this T cell receptor (beta chain) was detected ten times or more. The antigen is unknown. These data originate in a study of T cells in Graves' hyperthyroidism and ophthalmopathy. Broader study findings: Blood samples included most of the expanded thyroid clonotypes exceeding 0.001.

Graves' hyperthyroidism was deemed stable given no ophthalmopathy progression within 18 months. The study excluded patients with uncontrolled infection, other autoimmune disease, pregnancy or lactation. From RNA transcripts, TCR beta CDR3 regions were amplified. Using the HTBI primer set, a first-round RT-PCR was run on the TCR CDR3. TCRdb re-derived calls from the multiplex PCR reads in MiXCR, one entry per CDR3 protein. The data contain a few hundred thousand distinct CDR3 sequences, less than 20% of them singletons. V gave up 5 bases and J gave up 5 bases, with 16 bases separating them. CDR3 length: 13 amino acids. Germline loops: CDR1 DFQATT, CDR2 SNEGSKA (reference sequence).

The TCR originated in a woman aged 30 to 39 with Graves' hyperthyroidism. Sequencing input: blood. This chain connects TRBV20-1 to TRBJ2-7, with D perhaps being TRBD1 or TRBD2 (5 bases each). DNA of the CDR3: TGCAGTGCTGGGACCGGACCCGCCGACGAGCAGTACTTC. Amino acids: CSAGTGPADEQYF.